Listed here are 27 T cell receptor beta chains from one sample, sequenced in a study of CXCR3-negative and CXCR3-positive naive CD8 T cells. Carrying UMI labels, the TRB cDNA libraries were prepared through 5' RACE. TCRdb processed the 5' RACE reads again and assigns one entry to each CDR3 protein, with no DNA. This repertoire includes about 43,000 distinct CDR3 sequences. Sample: memory CD8+ T cells from blood. Every receptor here comes from a human donor in good health. Some clones in this sample may be carry-over from other donors' samples.

This chain links TRBV7-2 with TRBJ1-2; TCRdb's assignment of TRBD1 cannot be checked, as there is no DNA. The CDR3 loop spans 18 amino acids. CDR1 is SGHTA, CDR2 FQGNSA, per germline. CDR3: CASSLVSEGRPESYGYTF.

The J gene is TRBJ2-1, the V gene TRBV29-1; TCRdb designates TRBD1, a call that cannot be tested without DNA. The length of the CDR3 is 12 residues. The germline gives CDR1 SQVTM, CDR2 ANQGSEA. The CDR3: CSVARRRYEQFF.

This chain joins TRBV28 and TRBJ2-1; TCRdb indicates TRBD2, and absent DNA this call remains unverified. Germline values: CDR1 MDHEN, CDR2 SYDVKM. The CDR3 is 16 amino acids. CDR3 amino acids: CASSIAWGEGPNEQFF.

The chain links TRBV28 to TRBJ1-1. Germline V CDR1 and CDR2: MDHEN, SYDVKM. The CDR3 consists of 13 residues. The CDR3 spells CASSLRSNTEAFF.

The chain has TRBV4-3 and TRBJ2-1; there is no DNA to check the TCRdb D call of TRBD2. Germline-derived CDR1 and CDR2 are LGHNA and YSLEER. The CDR3 contains 15 residues. The CDR3 sequence: CGSSQTSGGFNEQFF.

CDR3 in amino acids: CASSSWGANYGYTF. The gene calls are TRBV7-2 and TRBJ1-2; TCRdb lists TRBD1, though no DNA is available to test this call. Germline values: CDR1 SGHTA, CDR2 FQGNSA. CDR3 length: 14 amino acids. Together with reference TRBV7-2 and TRBJ1-2, the CDR3 gives the full variable domain: GAGVSQSPSNKVTEKGKDVELRCDPISGHTALYWYRQSLGQGLEFLIYFQGNSAPDKSGLPSDRFSAERTGGSVSTLTIQRTQQEDSAVYLCASSSWGANYGYTFGSGTRLTVV.

The CDR3 loop reads CASSLGVGGTQHF. This rearrangement joins TRBV27 to TRBJ1-5; checking the TCRdb D call of TRBD1 is not possible without DNA. CDR1 and CDR2 from the germline V gene are MNHEY and SMNVEV (reference sequence). The CDR3 loop spans 13 amino acids.

The rearrangement uses TRBV24-1 and TRBJ2-1; TCRdb's D call of TRBD1 is untestable without DNA. Germline CDR1 is KGHDR and CDR2 is SFDVKD. This CDR3 is 15 amino acids long. The CDR3 sequence is CATSGGQASYNEQFF.

The chain uses TRBV28 and TRBJ1-1; checking the TCRdb D call of TRBD1 is not possible without DNA. Germline assignment: CDR1 MDHEN and CDR2 SYDVKM. There are 14 residues in the CDR3. The CDR3 loop reads CASSLLGTNTEAFF.

The V gene is TRBV27, the J gene TRBJ2-7; TCRdb indicates TRBD1, and absent DNA this call remains unverified. The CDR3 totals 18 residues. Germline V gives CDR1 MNHEY, CDR2 SMNVEV (reference sequence). The CDR3 here is CASSPQRQPGQGTYEQYF.

The rearrangement uses TRBV7-9 and TRBJ1-5. This CDR3 has 14 amino acids. The germline gives CDR1 SEHNR, CDR2 FQNEAQ (reference sequence). CDR3 amino acids: CASSLDGNNQPQHF.

V usage is TRBV27 and J usage is TRBJ1-1; no DNA is available, so the TRBD1 call from TCRdb remains unchecked. CDR1 and CDR2 from the germline V gene are MNHEY and SMNVEV (reference sequence). This CDR3 has 14 residues. This CDR3 reads CASSWGQGGPEAFF.

This chain connects TRBV5-6 to TRBJ1-4; TCRdb calls TRBD1, which cannot be checked without DNA. This CDR3 has 14 residues. Germline loops: CDR1 SGHDT, CDR2 YYEEEE. This CDR3 is CASSYPGSPEKLFF. Drawing the rest from reference TRBV5-6 and TRBJ1-4, the complete variable domain is DAGVTQSPTHLIKTRGQQVTLRCSPKSGHDTVSWYQQALGQGPQFIFQYYEEEERQRGNFPDRFSGHQFPNYSSELNVNALLLGDSALYLCASSYPGSPEKLFFGSGTQLSVL.

The V and J genes are TRBV7-6 and TRBJ1-2; with no DNA, the TCRdb D assignment of TRBD1 cannot be verified. This CDR3 region has 15 residues. The germline V gene has CDR1 SGHVS and CDR2 FNYEAQ. This CDR3 reads CASSLEPGANYGYTF.

The V gene is TRBV12-3 or TRBV12-4, the J gene TRBJ2-7. This CDR3 has 13 residues. CDR3 sequence reads: CASSFHASYEQYF.

This chain links TRBV29-1 with TRBJ2-1. The germline gives CDR1 SQVTM, CDR2 ANQGSEA. The CDR3 is 11 amino acids. This CDR3 is CSVRRSDEQFF.

The chain carries TRBV12-3 or TRBV12-4 and TRBJ2-5; the TRBD1 assignment by TCRdb is unverifiable without DNA. This CDR3 comprises 15 residues. Here the CDR3 reads CASSAPSRLQETQYF.

The J gene is TRBJ1-1, the V gene TRBV12-3 or TRBV12-4. The CDR3 is 12 amino acids. CDR3 in amino acids: CASSHGPEGAFF.

J is TRBJ2-7 and V is TRBV29-1; lacking DNA, the TRBD2 call made by TCRdb goes unchecked. The germline gives CDR1 SQVTM, CDR2 ANQGSEA. This CDR3 comprises 13 residues. The CDR3 is CSVRPSEAYEQYF.

This sequence joins TRBV9 and TRBJ2-2; TCRdb proposes TRBD2, but this gene call is untestable without DNA. Germline V CDR1 and CDR2: SGDLS, YYNGEE. The CDR3 runs to 16 residues. The CDR3: CASSVASGRNTGELFF.

The genes are TRBV28 and TRBJ2-1; TCRdb gives TRBD1 as the D gene, but with no DNA this cannot be confirmed. The CDR3 runs 15 residues. The V gene's germline CDR1 is MDHEN and CDR2 SYDVKM. The CDR3: CASTGAPNTYNEQFF. Filled out from reference TRBV28 and TRBJ2-1, the complete variable domain reads DVKVTQSSRYLVKRTGEKVFLECVQDMDHENMFWYRQDPGLGLRLIYFSYDVKMKEKGDIPEGYSVSREKKERFSLILESASTNQTSMYLCASTGAPNTYNEQFFGPGTRLTVL.

This clonotype registers medium-sized by frequency. This chain connects TRBV7-3 to TRBJ1-2; absent DNA, TCRdb's TRBD1 call cannot be checked. The CDR3 sequence is 16 residues long. Germline CDR1 SGHTA, CDR2 FQGTGA. CDR3 sequence: CASSLTGAPTNYGYTF.

V is TRBV27 and J is TRBJ2-1. There are 12 residues in the CDR3. Germline loops: CDR1 MNHEY, CDR2 SMNVEV (reference sequence). This chain's CDR3 is CASSFWGNEQFF.

The rearrangement links TRBV20-1 to TRBJ1-1; TCRdb returns TRBD1, unconfirmable since there is no DNA. This CDR3 region has 13 residues. Germline loops: CDR1 DFQATT, CDR2 SNEGSKA (reference sequence). CDR3 sequence reads: CRARQGLGTEAFF.

This chain connects TRBV15 to TRBJ2-7. The V gene's germline CDR1 is LNHNV and CDR2 YYDKDF (reference sequence). The CDR3 consists of 15 residues. Here the CDR3 reads CATSRYTDNTYEQYF.

The rearrangement joins TRBV30 to TRBJ2-7; TCRdb indicates TRBD1, and absent DNA this call remains unverified. There are 13 residues in the CDR3. In germline, CDR1 is GTSNPN, CDR2 SVGIG (reference sequence). CDR3 sequence: CAWSVDRWGEQYF.

The chain uses TRBV6-6 and TRBJ2-7; the TRBD2 assignment by TCRdb is unverifiable without DNA. CDR1 MNHNY and CDR2 SVGAGI come from the germline V gene (reference sequence). This CDR3 spans 18 amino acids. The CDR3 loop reads CASSQAPYSGGDSYEQYF.